The rows below give T cell receptor beta chains drawn from one sample of a study of blood T cell repertoires in COVID-19. Using immunoSEQ multiplex PCR, the repertoire was profiled, and TCRdb retains in-frame clones only, with some absent. The sample includes roughly 160,000 clones, roughly 81% of them seen just once. Sequenced input: peripheral blood. The receptors here all came from a woman at least 80 years old with COVID-19, enrolled during active disease. Both conserved end residues are trimmed from each CDR3.

TRBV27	TRBJ2-5	13	ASSLRDRGLETQY
TRBV6-5	TRBJ1-2	14	ASSYSTPGQGNGYT
TRBV11-1	TRBJ2-7	14	ASSLGGQRPSSEQY
TRBV6-4	TRBJ1-2	11	ASSRDTNYGYT
TRBV7-8	TRBJ1-2	12	ASSSTRQGGGYT
TRBV21-1	TRBJ2-4	15	ASSKLRQGVAKNIQY
TRBV30	TRBJ1-1	12	AWSRDRGGGEAF
TRBV3-1/TRBV3-2	TRBJ2-1	14	ASRNRRDESYNEQF
TRBV6-2/TRBV6-3	TRBJ1-5	16	ASSKFEHGQYSNQPQH
TRBV6-2/TRBV6-3	TRBJ1-5	10	ASSTANQPQH
TRBV11-2	TRBJ2-1	14	ASTRTSGSSYNEQF
TRBV27	TRBJ1-2	12	ASSLPAGDDGYT
TRBV11-2	TRBJ2-3	13	ASSPPGTGGDTQY
TRBV18	TRBJ2-7	13	ASSPIAGEAYEQY
TRBV4-2	TRBJ2-2	14	ASSQDPPIGNGELF
TRBV7-9	TRBJ1-5	13	ASSQGLGGNQPQH
TRBV6-2/TRBV6-3	TRBJ1-2	10	ASSYSGRGQV
TRBV6-6	TRBJ1-2	14	ASSYSTARANYGYT
TRBV7-8	TRBJ1-6	13	ASSSSAGVNSPLH
TRBV30	TRBJ2-3	14	AWRGLAFFSTDTQY
TRBV20-1	TRBJ2-1	9	SARDRREQF
TRBV29-1	TRBJ1-5	13	SVILTGTRNQPQH